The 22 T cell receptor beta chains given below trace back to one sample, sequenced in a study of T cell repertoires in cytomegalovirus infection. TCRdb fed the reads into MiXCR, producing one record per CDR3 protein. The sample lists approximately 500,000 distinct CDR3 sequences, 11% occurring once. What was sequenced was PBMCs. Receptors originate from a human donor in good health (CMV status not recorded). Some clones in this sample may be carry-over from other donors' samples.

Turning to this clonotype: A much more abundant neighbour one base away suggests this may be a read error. CDR3 nucleotides: TGTGCCAGTAGTATATCTAAAAGCAGGAGCTCCTGCAATGAGCAGTTCTTC. Translated, it gives CASSISKSRSSCNEQFF. This sequence joins TRBV19 and TRBJ2-1; no clear D. The CDR3 covers 17 residues. Germline V gene lookup returns CDR1 LNHDA and CDR2 SQIVND (reference sequence). Full variable domain (missing parts from reference TRBV19 and TRBJ2-1): DGGITQSPKYLFRKEGQNVTLSCEQNLNHDAMYWYRQDPGQGLRLIYYSQIVNDFQKGDIAEGYSVSREKKESFPLTVTSAQKNPTAFYLCASSISKSRSSCNEQFFGPGTRLTVL.

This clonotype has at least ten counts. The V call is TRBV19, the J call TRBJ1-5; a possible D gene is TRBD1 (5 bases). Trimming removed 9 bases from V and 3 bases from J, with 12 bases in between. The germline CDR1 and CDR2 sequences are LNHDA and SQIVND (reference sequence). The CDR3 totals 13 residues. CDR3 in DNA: TGTGCCAGCTCCGGGACGGACAATCAGCCCCAGCATTTT. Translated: CASSGTDNQPQHF.

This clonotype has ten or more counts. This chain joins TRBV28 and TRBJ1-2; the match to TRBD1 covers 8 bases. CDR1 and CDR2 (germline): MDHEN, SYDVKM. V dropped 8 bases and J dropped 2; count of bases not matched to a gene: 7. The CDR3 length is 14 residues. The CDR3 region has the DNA TGTGCCAGCCGAATCGGACAGGGCAACTATGGCTACACCTTC. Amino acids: CASRIGQGNYGYTF.

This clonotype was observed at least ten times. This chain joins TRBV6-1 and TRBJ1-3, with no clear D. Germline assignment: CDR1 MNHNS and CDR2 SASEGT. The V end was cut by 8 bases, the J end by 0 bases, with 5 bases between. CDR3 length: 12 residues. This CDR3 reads CASLGSGNTIYF. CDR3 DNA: TGTGCCAGCCTAGGCTCTGGAAACACCATATATTTT.

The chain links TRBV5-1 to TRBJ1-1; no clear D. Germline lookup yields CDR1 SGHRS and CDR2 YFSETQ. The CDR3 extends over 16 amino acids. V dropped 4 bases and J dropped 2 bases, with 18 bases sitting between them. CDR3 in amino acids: CASSLTLGNLNTEAFF. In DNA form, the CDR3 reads TGCGCCAGCAGCCTTACGCTAGGGAATTTAAACACTGAAGCTTTCTTT.

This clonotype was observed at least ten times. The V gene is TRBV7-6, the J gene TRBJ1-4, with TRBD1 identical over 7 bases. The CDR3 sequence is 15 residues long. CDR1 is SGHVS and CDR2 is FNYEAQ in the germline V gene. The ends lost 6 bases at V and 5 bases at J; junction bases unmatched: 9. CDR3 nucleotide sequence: TGTGCCAGCAGACTTGGGACAGCCAAAAATGAAAAACTGTTTTTT. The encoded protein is CASRLGTAKNEKLFF.

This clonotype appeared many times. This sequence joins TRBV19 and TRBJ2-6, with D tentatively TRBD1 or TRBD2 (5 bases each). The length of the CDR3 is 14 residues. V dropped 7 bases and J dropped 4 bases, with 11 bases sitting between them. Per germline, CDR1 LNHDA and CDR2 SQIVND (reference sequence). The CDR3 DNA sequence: TGTGCCAGTACCGAGGGGCACGGGGCCAACGTCCTGACTTTC. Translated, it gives CASTEGHGANVLTF.

Here the CDR3 reads CAVDRGPTGELFF. DNA of the CDR3: TGTGCCGTGGACAGGGGGCCCACCGGGGAGCTGTTTTTT. The rearrangement uses TRBV30 and TRBJ2-2; 11 nucleotides align to TRBD1. Germline lookup yields CDR1 GTSNPN and CDR2 SVGIG (reference sequence). The CDR3 covers 13 residues. The trim removed 8 bases at V and 4 bases at J, leaving 3 bases unmatched.

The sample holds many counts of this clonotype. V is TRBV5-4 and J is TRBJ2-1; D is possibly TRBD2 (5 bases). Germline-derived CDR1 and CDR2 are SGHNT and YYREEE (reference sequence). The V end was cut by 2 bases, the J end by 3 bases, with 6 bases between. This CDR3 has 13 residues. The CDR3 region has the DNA TGTGCCAGCAGCTTCCGGGACTACAATGAGCAGTTCTTC. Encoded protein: CASSFRDYNEQFF.

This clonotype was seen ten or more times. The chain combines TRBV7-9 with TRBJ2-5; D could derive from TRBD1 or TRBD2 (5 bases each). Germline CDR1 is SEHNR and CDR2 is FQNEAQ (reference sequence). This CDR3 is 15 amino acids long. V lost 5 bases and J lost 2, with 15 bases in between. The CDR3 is CASSRSRGVQETQYF. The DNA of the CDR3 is TGTGCCAGCAGCCGTTCGAGGGGCGTACAAGAGACCCAGTACTTC.

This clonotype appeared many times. CDR3 DNA sequence: TGTGCCAGCAGCTCCTATACGGGAGGCACAGATACGCAGTATTTT. This gives the protein CASSSYTGGTDTQYF. The chain recombines TRBV7-3 with TRBJ2-3, with D possibly matching TRBD2 (6 bases). The V gene lost 4 bases and the J gene lost 1 base, with 12 bases spanning the gap. CDR3 length: 15 amino acids. Germline V gene data show CDR1 as SGHTA and CDR2 as FQGTGA.

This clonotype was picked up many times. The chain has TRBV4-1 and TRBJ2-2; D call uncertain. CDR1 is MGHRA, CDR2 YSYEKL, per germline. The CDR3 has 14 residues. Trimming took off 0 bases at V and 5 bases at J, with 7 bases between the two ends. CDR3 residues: CASSQEFQTGELFF. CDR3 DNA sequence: TGCGCCAGCAGCCAAGAATTTCAGACCGGGGAGCTGTTTTTT.

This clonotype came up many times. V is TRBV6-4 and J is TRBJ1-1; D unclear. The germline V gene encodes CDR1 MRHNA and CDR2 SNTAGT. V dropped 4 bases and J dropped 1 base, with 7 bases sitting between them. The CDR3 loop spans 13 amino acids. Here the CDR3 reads CASSVKENTEAFF. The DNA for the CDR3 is TGTGCCAGCAGTGTAAAGGAGAACACTGAAGCTTTCTTT.

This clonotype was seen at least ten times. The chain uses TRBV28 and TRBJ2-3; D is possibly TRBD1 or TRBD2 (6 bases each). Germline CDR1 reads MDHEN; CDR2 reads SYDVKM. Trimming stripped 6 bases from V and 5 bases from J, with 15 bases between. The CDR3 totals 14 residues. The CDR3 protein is CASSLGGGIDTQYF. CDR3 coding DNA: TGTGCCAGCAGCCTGGGGGGCGGGATAGATACGCAGTATTTT.

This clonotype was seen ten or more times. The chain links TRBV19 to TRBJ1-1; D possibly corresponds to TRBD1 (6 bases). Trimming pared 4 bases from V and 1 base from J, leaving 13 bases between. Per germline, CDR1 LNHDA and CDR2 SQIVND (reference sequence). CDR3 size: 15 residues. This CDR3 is CASSTLGTPNTEAFF. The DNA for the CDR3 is TGTGCCAGTAGTACGCTGGGGACACCGAACACTGAAGCTTTCTTT. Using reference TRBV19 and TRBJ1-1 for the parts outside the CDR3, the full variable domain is DGGITQSPKYLFRKEGQNVTLSCEQNLNHDAMYWYRQDPGQGLRLIYYSQIVNDFQKGDIAEGYSVSREKKESFPLTVTSAQKNPTAFYLCASSTLGTPNTEAFFGQGTRLTVV.

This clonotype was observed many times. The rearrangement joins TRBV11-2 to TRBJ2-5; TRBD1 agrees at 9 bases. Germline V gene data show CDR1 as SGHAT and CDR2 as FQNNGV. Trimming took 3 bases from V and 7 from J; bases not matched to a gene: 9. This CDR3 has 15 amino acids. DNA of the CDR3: TGTGCCAGCAGCTTCAGGACAGGGGTCCGATCGACCCAGTACTTC. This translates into CASSFRTGVRSTQYF.

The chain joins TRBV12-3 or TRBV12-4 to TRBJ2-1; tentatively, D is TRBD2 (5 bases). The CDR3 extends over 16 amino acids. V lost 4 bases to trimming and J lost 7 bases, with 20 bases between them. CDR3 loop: CASSSEAGRRGNEQFF. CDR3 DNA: TGTGCCAGCAGTTCGGAGGCGGGTCGGCGAGGAAATGAGCAGTTCTTC.

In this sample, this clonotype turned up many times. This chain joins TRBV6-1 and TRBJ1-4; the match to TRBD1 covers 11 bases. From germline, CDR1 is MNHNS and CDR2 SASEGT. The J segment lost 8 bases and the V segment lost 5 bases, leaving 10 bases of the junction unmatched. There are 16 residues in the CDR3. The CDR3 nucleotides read TGTGCCAGCAGTTACCCCGGACAGGGGGCGCGGGAAAAACTGTTTTTT. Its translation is CASSYPGQGAREKLFF.

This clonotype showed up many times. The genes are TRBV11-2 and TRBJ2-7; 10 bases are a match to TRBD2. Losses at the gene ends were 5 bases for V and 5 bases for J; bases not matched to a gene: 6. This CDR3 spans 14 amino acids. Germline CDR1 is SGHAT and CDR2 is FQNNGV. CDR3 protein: CASSKLAGKNEQYF. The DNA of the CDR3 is TGTGCCAGCAGCAAACTAGCGGGGAAAAACGAGCAGTACTTC.

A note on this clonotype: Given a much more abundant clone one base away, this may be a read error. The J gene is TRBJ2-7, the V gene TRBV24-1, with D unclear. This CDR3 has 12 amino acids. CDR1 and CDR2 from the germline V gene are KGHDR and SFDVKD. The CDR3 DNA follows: TGTGCCACCAGCGGACCCGTCTACGAGCAGTGCTTC. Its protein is CATSGPVYEQCF.

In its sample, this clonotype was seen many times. The CDR3 spells CATRTSGGPGTGELFF. DNA for the CDR3: TGTGCCACCCGGACTAGCGGGGGTCCTGGGACCGGGGAGCTGTTTTTT. V gene TRBV10-3 combines with J gene TRBJ2-2, with TRBD2 matching over 13 bases. V shed 10 bases, J shed 5 bases, and the junction held 10 bases outside the gene matches. The germline V gene encodes CDR1 ENHRY and CDR2 SYGVKD. There are 16 residues in the CDR3.

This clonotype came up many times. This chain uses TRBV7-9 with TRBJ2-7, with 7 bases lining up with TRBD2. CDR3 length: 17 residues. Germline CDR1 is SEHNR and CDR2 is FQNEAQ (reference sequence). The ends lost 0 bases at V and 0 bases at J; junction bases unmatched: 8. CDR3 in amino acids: CASSLASSGATSYEQYF. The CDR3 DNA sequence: TGTGCCAGCAGCTTAGCGTCAAGCGGGGCCACCTCCTACGAGCAGTACTTC.